This passage covers 32 T cell receptor beta chains from one sample sequenced in a study of metastatic and nonmetastatic thyroid tumors. No treatment of any kind had been given to any patient before thyroid surgery. TCRdb re-called clones from the PCR reads using MiXCR. The data contain about 49,000 clones, 3.5% to 5% of them seen just once; the ten biggest clones take up about 9.8%. Source material: blood. The receptors derive from a female donor with papillary thyroid cancer or a benign thyroid nodule (not recorded which). Some clones in this sample may be carry-over from other donors' samples.

Ten or more counts support this clone. The chain is built from TRBV15 and TRBJ1-1; D not resolved. The CDR3 runs to 15 residues. Trimming cost V 0 bases and J 0 bases, with 8 bases left between them. CDR1 is LNHNV, CDR2 YYDKDF, per germline (reference sequence). The CDR3 region is CATSRDSDLNTEAFF. The DNA for the CDR3 is TGTGCCACCAGCAGAGATTCGGATCTGAACACTGAAGCTTTCTTT.

The table lists this clone with many counts. Since a much larger clone is just one base distant, this may be a read error. This CDR3 is also generated by other DNA sequences in the sample. V is TRBV10-2 and J is TRBJ2-2; 15 nucleotides align to TRBD2. The CDR3 is 14 residues long. Germline CDR1 WSHSY, CDR2 SAAADI. CDR3 residues: CASRGLAGGRELLF. CDR3 nucleotide sequence: TGCGCCAGCAGAGGACTAGCGGGAGGGAGGGAGCTGCTTTTT.

V and J are TRBV24-1 and TRBJ1-1; tentative D call: TRBD1 (6 bases). Trimming pared 9 bases from V and 1 base from J, leaving 11 bases between. Germline lookup yields CDR1 KGHDR and CDR2 SFDVKD. The CDR3 consists of 13 residues. CDR3 loop: CATGGGANTEAFF. Here the CDR3 DNA reads TGTGCCACCGGGGGCGGGGCGAACACTGAAGCTTTCTTT.

DNA for the CDR3: TGTGCCACGAGGACTAGCGGCGTTACGAACACCGGGGAGCTGTTTTTT. Amino acid sequence: CATRTSGVTNTGELFF. The chain carries TRBV7-8 and TRBJ2-2; 10 nucleotides align to TRBD2. Germline V gene lookup returns CDR1 SGHVS and CDR2 FQNEAQ. J lost 0 bases, V lost 10 bases, and 8 bases had no gene match. The CDR3 is 16 residues long.

This clone has just a few counts. The V gene is TRBV24-1, the J gene TRBJ2-1; 16 positions agree with TRBD2. V lost 9 bases to trimming and J lost 7 bases; unmatched junction nucleotides: 5. CDR1 is KGHDR and CDR2 is SFDVKD in the germline V gene. The CDR3 consists of 15 residues. CDR3 sequence reads: CATGTSGRARNEQFF. The CDR3 DNA reads TGTGCCACCGGGACTAGCGGGAGGGCCCGGAATGAGCAGTTCTTC.

Many counts were recorded for this clone. The chain carries TRBV5-6 and TRBJ1-5; 11 nucleotides match TRBD1. The germline V gene encodes CDR1 SGHDT and CDR2 YYEEEE. The CDR3 length is 15 residues. With 3 bases clipped from V and 6 bases from J, the junction kept 5 bases outside the gene matches. The CDR3 loop reads CASSWSGTGGQPQHF. CDR3 in DNA: TGTGCCAGCAGCTGGTCCGGGACAGGGGGTCAGCCCCAGCATTTT.

This clone was seen many times. The chain joins TRBV11-3 to TRBJ2-7; D uncertain. Germline CDR1 and CDR2: SGHNT and YENEEA. V lost 0 bases to trimming and J lost 3 bases, with 12 bases between them. CDR3 length equals 15 residues. The CDR3 loop reads CASSLDVSENYEQYF. CDR3 DNA: TGTGCCAGCAGCTTAGATGTTTCGGAAAACTACGAGCAGTACTTC.

This clone was seen a few times. The chain is built from TRBV6-9 and TRBJ1-2; D gene ambiguous. The CDR3 totals 17 residues. Germline assignment: CDR1 MNHGY and CDR2 SVAAGI. With 3 bases removed from V and 0 bases from J, the gap between germline ends came to 17 bases. The CDR3 here is CASSYPTWAGTNYGYTF. The DNA of the CDR3 is TGTGCCAGCAGTTACCCAACTTGGGCAGGAACTAACTATGGCTACACCTTC.

By share, this clone counts as medium-sized. V gene TRBV6-4 combines with J gene TRBJ2-3, with a weak D call TRBD2 (5 bases). With 3 bases removed from V and 6 bases from J, the gap between germline ends came to 10 bases. The CDR3 contains 13 residues. Per germline, CDR1 MRHNA and CDR2 SNTAGT. The chain's CDR3 is CASSERVTDTQYF. The CDR3 bases are TGTGCCAGCAGTGAGAGGGTGACGGATACGCAGTATTTT.

This clone was seen ten or more times. V is TRBV2 and J is TRBJ2-3; tentative D call: TRBD2 (5 bases). CDR3 size: 13 residues. Per germline, CDR1 SNHLY and CDR2 FYNNEI. V lost 6 bases and J 4 bases, leaving 11 bases between the germline ends. The CDR3 loop is CASSPFGADTQYF. The DNA for the CDR3 is TGTGCCAGCAGCCCATTCGGGGCAGATACGCAGTATTTT.

This clone appeared many times. The chain has TRBV27 and TRBJ2-7; 10 bases align to TRBD2. Germline-derived CDR1 and CDR2 are MNHEY and SMNVEV (reference sequence). This CDR3 is 16 amino acids long. V shed 6 bases, J shed 5 bases, and the junction held 13 bases outside the gene matches. CDR3 residues: CASRPVSLAGVHEQYF. The DNA of the CDR3 is TGTGCCAGCAGGCCGGTGAGTCTAGCGGGAGTCCACGAGCAGTACTTC.

This clone was counted a few times. V and J are TRBV6-1 and TRBJ2-7; no clear D. The CDR3 loop spans 14 amino acids. Deletions cut 7 bases from V and 0 bases from J, with 13 bases between. CDR1 MNHNS and CDR2 SASEGT come from the germline V gene. The CDR3 bases are TGTGCCAGCACAAATCGTGATAGCTCCTACGAGCAGTACTTC. Amino acid sequence: CASTNRDSSYEQYF.

This clone appeared many times. The gene calls are TRBV30 and TRBJ1-2, with 8 bases identical to TRBD1. Looked up from germline, CDR1 is GTSNPN and CDR2 is SVGIG (reference sequence). Germline trimming cut 5 bases from V and 7 bases from J; bases unmatched to any gene: 3. The CDR3 spans 11 residues. The CDR3 DNA reads as TGTGCCTGGCCTGACAGGGGTGGCTACACCTTC. Its protein product is CAWPDRGGYTF.

This clone was detected many times. The V and J genes are TRBV7-9 and TRBJ2-5; D perhaps matches TRBD1 (5 bases). The V end lost 2 bases, the J end lost 3 bases, and 7 bases lay between the germline ends. CDR3 length: 13 amino acids. Germline V gives CDR1 SEHNR, CDR2 FQNEAQ (reference sequence). The CDR3 DNA follows: TGTGCCAGCAGCTTACCCAGGGAAGAGACCCAGTACTTC. This codes for CASSLPREETQYF.

The table lists this clone with many counts. This chain connects TRBV20-1 to TRBJ2-7; D may be TRBD1 (5 bases). Trimming removed 6 bases at V and 6 bases at J, with 18 bases between. The CDR3 is 13 amino acids. CDR1 and CDR2 from the germline V gene are DFQATT and SNEGSKA (reference sequence). CDR3 bases: TGCAGTGCGTCCCCCCGGGTCAGGGCCGAGCAGTACTTC. Its protein product is CSASPRVRAEQYF.

In this sample, this clone is medium-sized. The chain is built from TRBV6-1 and TRBJ2-1; TRBD1 aligns across 7 bases. Per the germline V gene, CDR1 is MNHNS and CDR2 is SASEGT. V shed 5 bases, J shed 7 bases, and the junction held 2 bases outside the gene matches. The CDR3 sequence is 12 residues long. The CDR3 sequence: CASSNRGNEQFF. In DNA form, the CDR3 reads TGTGCCAGCAGTAACAGGGGAAATGAGCAGTTCTTC.

A word on this clone: A read error may account for a junction end that differs from germline. V and J are TRBV10-3 and TRBJ1-1; no clear D. The CDR3 has 15 amino acids. The germline V gene has CDR1 ENHRY and CDR2 SYGVKD. CDR3 sequence reads: CAISARVDRNAEAFF. Here the CDR3 DNA reads TGTGCCATCAGTGCACGGGTCGATAGGAACGCTGAAGCTTTCTTT.

This clone showed up many times. A single base separates this from a much larger clone, so it may be a read error. Distinct nucleotide sequences in the sample also encode this CDR3. The chain joins TRBV20-1 to TRBJ2-1; 8 nucleotides line up with TRBD1. Germline CDR1 DFQATT, CDR2 SNEGSKA (reference sequence). CDR3 length: 14 residues. This chain's CDR3 is CSASEGQDYNEQFF. For the CDR3, the DNA is TGCAGCGCTAGTGAGGGACAGGATTACAATGAGCAGTTCTTC.

On this clone itself: This may arise from a read error, as a much more abundant clone is one base away. The chain employs TRBV3-1 and TRBJ2-5; D perhaps matches TRBD1 (6 bases). The CDR3 runs to 14 residues. Germline V CDR1 and CDR2: LGHDT, YNNKEL (reference sequence). CDR3 region: CSSSPGHSQETQYF. The CDR3 DNA reads as TGTTCCAGCAGCCCGGGACATTCCCAAGAGACCCAGTACTTC.

The sample holds many counts of this clone. The genes are TRBV10-3 and TRBJ2-5, with 7 bases aligning to TRBD2. The CDR3 totals 12 residues. The germline V gene encodes CDR1 ENHRY and CDR2 SYGVKD. Trimming at V came to 11 bases and at J to 4 bases, leaving 7 bases not matched to a gene. CDR3 protein: CASTSPGETQYF. For the CDR3, the DNA is TGTGCCTCGACTAGCCCCGGAGAGACCCAGTACTTC.

Judged by abundance, this clone is medium-sized. The chain has TRBV6-1 and TRBJ2-1; perhaps TRBD2 as D (6 bases). The CDR3 covers 16 residues. From germline, CDR1 is MNHNS and CDR2 SASEGT. Deletions cut 0 bases from V and 0 bases from J, with 9 bases between. The CDR3 is CASSEAGRISYNEQFF. CDR3 DNA sequence: TGTGCCAGCAGTGAAGCTGGGAGGATCTCCTACAATGAGCAGTTCTTC.

The sample holds many counts of this clone. This chain joins TRBV14 and TRBJ2-1, with D tentatively TRBD1 (6 bases). CDR1 is SGHDN, CDR2 FVKESK, per germline. The CDR3 loop spans 15 amino acids. Trimming removed 3 bases at V and 3 bases at J, with 12 bases between. The CDR3 region is CASSQTKTGYNEQFF. The CDR3 region has the DNA TGTGCCAGCAGCCAGACCAAGACAGGCTACAATGAGCAGTTCTTC.

This clone was recorded many times. The chain combines TRBV9 with TRBJ2-1; D is possibly TRBD2 (5 bases). The germline V gene has CDR1 SGDLS and CDR2 YYNGEE. Trimming took 2 bases from V and 6 from J, leaving 9 bases between them. CDR3 length: 13 amino acids. CDR3 residues: CASSVRTLNEQFF. The CDR3, as DNA: TGTGCCAGCAGCGTCCGGACTCTCAATGAGCAGTTCTTC. The full variable domain, in which reference TRBV9 and TRBJ2-1 provide the parts outside the CDR3, is DSGVTQTPKHLITATGQRVTLRCSPRSGDLSVYWYQQSLDQGLQFLIQYYNGEERAKGNILERFSAQQFPDLHSELNLSSLELGDSALYFCASSVRTLNEQFFGPGTRLTVL.

This clone appeared a few times. Compared with germline, one end of the junction differs, possibly owing to a read error. In the same sample, other DNA sequences code for this CDR3. The genes are TRBV6-1 and TRBJ1-5; TRBD1 is a possible D gene (6 bases). The length of the CDR3 is 16 residues. CDR1 is MNHNS, CDR2 SASEGT, per germline. The CDR3 here is CASPRGRAGFHQPQHF. CDR3 DNA sequence: TGTGCCAGCCCCAGGGGACGAGCCGGATTCCATCAGCCACAGCATTTT.

The table lists this clone with many counts. The chain has TRBV5-5 and TRBJ2-1; 7 bases agree with TRBD2. CDR1 and CDR2 from the germline V gene are SGHKS and YYEKEE (reference sequence). This CDR3 spans 15 amino acids. V lost 1 base and J lost 5; bases outside the gene matches: 6. CDR3: CASSLSASGDNEQFF. For the CDR3, the DNA is TGTGCCAGCAGCTTGTCGGCTAGCGGAGACAATGAGCAGTTCTTC.

This clone was observed many times. The junction does not match germline at one end; this may be a read error. This chain uses TRBV7-7 with TRBJ2-5; D gene ambiguous. CDR1 is SSHAT and CDR2 is FNYEAQ in the germline V gene (reference sequence). CDR3 length equals 13 residues. DNA for the CDR3: TGTGCTAGCAGCGTCCTGGTGCAAGAGACCCAGTACTTC. Its translation: CASSVLVQETQYF.

The CDR3 spells CASSRLSGRYEQYF. CDR3 nucleotides: TGTGCCAGCAGTCGACTTAGCGGCCGCTACGAGCAGTACTTC. The rearrangement joins TRBV27 to TRBJ2-7; TRBD2 is a possible D gene (6 bases). CDR3 length: 14 residues. Germline CDR1 MNHEY, CDR2 SMNVEV (reference sequence). V gave up 5 bases and J gave up 3 bases, with 14 bases separating them.

This clone was seen a few times. The rearrangement links TRBV7-2 to TRBJ2-3; D is perhaps TRBD2 (5 bases). There are 17 residues in the CDR3. Trimming took off 1 base at V and 8 bases at J, with 22 bases between the two ends. Germline loops: CDR1 SGHTA, CDR2 FQGNSA. The CDR3 spells CASSLDAGGWAAGTQYF. The CDR3 DNA is TGTGCCAGCAGCTTAGATGCGGGCGGGTGGGCTGCGGGTACGCAGTATTTT. Full variable domain (outside the CDR3, taken from reference TRBV7-2 and TRBJ2-3): GAGVSQSPSNKVTEKGKDVELRCDPISGHTALYWYRQSLGQGLEFLIYFQGNSAPDKSGLPSDRFSAERTGGSVSTLTIQRTQQEDSAVYLCASSLDAGGWAAGTQYFGPGTRLTVL.

This clone was observed at least ten times. The V call is TRBV19, the J call TRBJ2-1; TRBD2 matches at 7 bases. Losses at the gene ends were 0 bases for V and 6 bases for J; bases not matched to a gene: 8. The CDR3 totals 16 residues. From germline, CDR1 is LNHDA and CDR2 SQIVND (reference sequence). CDR3 nucleotide sequence: TGTGCCAGTAGTATAGAAGAGGAGCGGGACCCCAATGAGCAGTTCTTC. It encodes CASSIEEERDPNEQFF.

This clone was observed at least ten times. The chain is built from TRBV28 and TRBJ2-7, with 7 bases aligning to TRBD2. This CDR3 comprises 16 residues. V lost 6 bases and J lost 2; bases outside the gene matches: 13. In germline, CDR1 is MDHEN, CDR2 SYDVKM. As DNA, the CDR3 is TGTGCCAGCAGGGGTGAGGCCGGGAGCGGGGCCTACGAGCAGTACTTC. Its translation: CASRGEAGSGAYEQYF.

By share, this clone counts as medium-sized (0.01 to 0.1%). The chain uses TRBV27 and TRBJ2-1; D may be TRBD2 (5 bases). Per germline, CDR1 MNHEY and CDR2 SMNVEV (reference sequence). The CDR3 loop spans 15 amino acids. Trimming stripped 6 bases from V and 0 bases from J, with 12 bases between. The CDR3 DNA sequence: TGTGCCAGCAGCCAAGCGGAGAGCTCCTACAATGAGCAGTTCTTC. Translating it yields CASSQAESSYNEQFF.

This clone was observed a handful of times. Other DNA sequences from this sample encode an identical CDR3 as well. This chain uses TRBV20-1 with TRBJ1-1; D gene unclear. The germline gives CDR1 DFQATT, CDR2 SNEGSKA (reference sequence). Between the trimmed V and J ends, which lost 0 bases and 1 base, there was a span of 6 bases. The CDR3 extends over 13 amino acids. CDR3 nucleotides: TGCAGTGCTAGAGATATGGCGAACACTGAAGCTTTCTTT. Encoded protein: CSARDMANTEAFF.